The T cell receptor (beta chain) described here comes from a study of glioma-infiltrating T cells. In its sample, this clonotype was seen a few times. Antigen: not known. Amplification of TCR alpha and beta CDR3 regions from RNA used iRepertoire nested multiplex PCR. Tissue mRNA or PBMC total RNA, 100-400 ng, went into one-step reverse transcription and amplification. TCRdb called the multiplex PCR reads again in MiXCR, with one record for every CDR3 protein. The sample lists 150,000 to 200,000 distinct CDR3 sequences; more than 35% were seen once. Study-wide findings and caveats: Only very few CDR3 sequences appeared in both tissue and blood. Non-neoplastic patients had below-expected tissue-blood divergence, while all gliomas exceeded expectation.

Germline V gene lookup returns CDR1 LGHDT and CDR2 YNNKEL (reference sequence). CDR3 length equals 17 residues. With 4 bases clipped from V and 5 bases from J, the junction kept 12 bases outside the gene matches. The TCR originated in a human donor with low-grade glioma or glioblastoma, undergoing nonglioma brain surgery, or in good health (not recorded which). Input material: glioma tissue, nonneoplastic brain tissue, or PBMCs (not recorded which). This chain joins TRBV3-1 and TRBJ2-1; TRBD2 agrees at 9 bases. CDR3: CASSPDLLLAGDNEQFF. The CDR3 region has the DNA TGTGCCAGCAGCCCTGATCTCTTGTTAGCGGGAGACAATGAGCAGTTCTTC.